A single sample gave rise to the 17 T cell receptor beta chains below, sequenced in a study of blood T cell repertoires in COVID-19. Method: immunoSEQ multiplex PCR; TCRdb's copy keeps in-frame clones and lacks some. The profile covers hundreds of thousands of clones, with 88% appearing a single time and roughly 2% taken by the ten largest. Sequencing was performed on PBMCs or T cells enriched from blood (not recorded which). The receptors shown here come from a woman aged 60-75 years in a cohort exposed to, infected with or recovered from COVID-19 (not recorded which).

The V gene is TRBV28, the J gene TRBJ2-1; the match to TRBD2 covers 12 bases. This CDR3 contains 17 residues. J lost 5 bases, V lost 5 bases, and 10 bases had no gene match. Germline values: CDR1 MDHEN, CDR2 SYDVKM. CDR3 in amino acids: CASSVLAGGWGHNEQFF. CDR3 nucleotides: TGTGCCAGCAGTGTTCTAGCGGGAGGGTGGGGCCACAATGAGCAGTTCTTC.

The rearrangement links TRBV19 to TRBJ1-6, with D perhaps TRBD1 (6 bases). The CDR3 covers 15 residues. Trimming pared 2 bases from V and 9 bases from J, leaving 14 bases between. Germline V gives CDR1 LNHDA, CDR2 SQIVND (reference sequence). CDR3 region: CASSILNREGSPLHF. CDR3 coding DNA: TGTGCCAGTAGTATACTTAACAGGGAAGGTTCACCCCTCCACTTT.

V and J are TRBV10-3 and TRBJ1-6; no definite D call. Trimming cost V 0 bases and J 3 bases, with 9 bases left between them. CDR1 is ENHRY, CDR2 SYGVKD, per germline. The length of the CDR3 is 16 residues. The CDR3 region has the DNA TGTGCCATCAGTGAGTCGGGAGAGTTCTATAATTCACCCCTCCACTTT. It encodes CAISESGEFYNSPLHF.

The V call is TRBV28, the J call TRBJ2-3; D is ambiguous. The CDR3 runs 14 residues. Trimming took off 2 bases at V and 5 bases at J, with 11 bases between the two ends. Germline CDR1 reads MDHEN; CDR2 reads SYDVKM. This CDR3 reads CASSLIQRRDTQYF. The CDR3 DNA follows: TGTGCCAGCAGTTTAATCCAGCGCAGAGATACGCAGTATTTT.

The V gene is TRBV30, the J gene TRBJ2-7; tentatively, D is TRBD2 (6 bases). The CDR3 runs 13 residues. Germline CDR1 is GTSNPN and CDR2 is SVGIG (reference sequence). V lost 0 bases and J 6 bases, leaving 12 bases between the germline ends. CDR3 sequence (DNA): TGTGCCTGGAGTGTTGAGGGAGGCTCCGAGCAGTACTTC. Its translation is CAWSVEGGSEQYF. The full variable domain, with the rest looked up from reference TRBV30 and TRBJ2-7, is SQTIHQWPATLVQPVGSPLSLECTVEGTSNPNLYWYRQAAGRGLQLLFYSVGIGQISSEVPQNLSASRPQDRQFILSSKKLLLSDSGFYLCAWSVEGGSEQYFGPGTRLTVT.

The gene calls are TRBV3-1 (or the pseudogene TRBV3-2) and TRBJ1-2, with D possibly TRBD1 on 6 matching bases. Per the germline V gene, CDR1 is LGHDT and CDR2 is YNNKEL (reference sequence). Trimming shortened V by 4 bases and J by 0 bases, and 15 bases separated the two germline ends. The CDR3 is made up of 16 amino acids. For the CDR3, the DNA is TGTGCCAGCAGCCGCTTAACAGGGCTAGCTAACTATGGCTACACCTTC. It translates to CASSRLTGLANYGYTF.

The chain employs TRBV28 and TRBJ2-7, with unresolved D. In germline, CDR1 is MDHEN, CDR2 SYDVKM. The V end lost 5 bases, the J end lost 0 bases, and 11 bases lay between the germline ends. CDR3 length equals 14 residues. The CDR3 loop reads CASSRLPSSYEQYF. DNA of the CDR3: TGTGCCAGCAGTCGACTCCCGAGCTCCTACGAGCAGTACTTC.

The chain couples TRBV11-3 to TRBJ1-5; weak D call: TRBD1 (6 bases). The CDR3 spans 16 residues. CDR1 SGHNT and CDR2 YENEEA come from the germline V gene. V was trimmed by 5 bases and J by 6 bases, leaving 20 bases between them. The CDR3 here is CASSLQRGGLIQPQHF. CDR3 DNA sequence: TGTGCCAGCAGCCTCCAAAGGGGGGGCCTAATTCAGCCCCAGCATTTT.

The J gene is TRBJ2-1, the V gene TRBV9, with 8 bases matching TRBD2. The germline V gene encodes CDR1 SGDLS and CDR2 YYNGEE. Losses at the gene ends were 0 bases for V and 1 base for J; bases not matched to a gene: 6. The CDR3 contains 17 residues. The CDR3 loop is CASSVARAGASYNEQFF. CDR3 in DNA: TGTGCCAGCAGCGTAGCTAGAGCGGGAGCTTCCTACAATGAGCAGTTCTTC.

The chain couples TRBV5-4 to TRBJ1-1; 10 nucleotides align to TRBD1. The CDR3 is 16 residues long. The trim removed 3 bases at V and 4 bases at J, leaving 9 bases unmatched. Germline V gene data show CDR1 as SGHNT and CDR2 as YYREEE (reference sequence). CDR3 protein: CASSSPTGGRSTEAFF. CDR3 nucleotide sequence: TGTGCCAGCAGCTCCCCGACAGGGGGCCGGAGCACTGAAGCTTTCTTT.

The rearrangement links TRBV30 to TRBJ1-1; D is perhaps TRBD1 (5 bases). V lost 2 bases and J 6 bases, leaving 13 bases between the germline ends. Per the germline V gene, CDR1 is GTSNPN and CDR2 is SVGIG (reference sequence). The CDR3 extends over 13 amino acids. The CDR3 protein is CAWSPDGAAEAFF. CDR3 nucleotides: TGTGCCTGGAGTCCCGATGGGGCCGCTGAAGCTTTCTTT.

The rearrangement joins TRBV5-1 to TRBJ1-1; the D gene is possibly TRBD1 (6 bases). Trimming cost V 3 bases and J 0 bases, with 18 bases left between them. The CDR3 consists of 17 residues. CDR1 and CDR2 from the germline V gene are SGHRS and YFSETQ. CDR3 in amino acids: CASSSGTRGGLNTEAFF. As DNA, the CDR3 is TGCGCCAGCAGCTCGGGGACGAGGGGGGGATTGAACACTGAAGCTTTCTTT.

This clone was recorded once. The chain couples TRBV5-1 to TRBJ1-4, with D unclear. There are 14 residues in the CDR3. V dropped 4 bases and J dropped 0 bases, with 7 bases sitting between them. In germline, CDR1 is SGHRS, CDR2 YFSETQ. CDR3 protein: CASSGGATNEKLFF. The CDR3 DNA reads as TGCGCCAGCAGCGGCGGTGCAACTAATGAAAAACTGTTTTTT.

On this clone: The sample contains more than one DNA sequence encoding this CDR3. This chain joins TRBV30 and TRBJ1-5; a weak D match, TRBD1 (5 bases). The CDR3 has 14 residues. Deletions cut 0 bases from V and 4 bases from J, with 10 bases between. Per the germline V gene, CDR1 is GTSNPN and CDR2 is SVGIG (reference sequence). The CDR3 is CAWSVRGGNQPQHF. CDR3 nucleotides: TGTGCCTGGAGTGTACGGGGGGGTAATCAGCCCCAGCATTTT. The full variable domain, completed using reference TRBV30 and TRBJ1-5, is SQTIHQWPATLVQPVGSPLSLECTVEGTSNPNLYWYRQAAGRGLQLLFYSVGIGQISSEVPQNLSASRPQDRQFILSSKKLLLSDSGFYLCAWSVRGGNQPQHFGDGTRLSIL.

The chain joins TRBV27 to TRBJ2-7; the match to TRBD2 covers 7 bases. Losses at the gene ends were 5 bases for V and 4 bases for J; bases not matched to a gene: 17. CDR1 is MNHEY and CDR2 is SMNVEV in the germline V gene (reference sequence). The CDR3 consists of 17 residues. CDR3 protein: CASSRQRDIEGEYEQYF. Written as DNA, the CDR3 is TGTGCCAGCAGTCGCCAGCGGGATATAGAAGGGGAATACGAGCAGTACTTC.

This chain uses TRBV3-1 (or the pseudogene TRBV3-2) with TRBJ2-3; 8 bases agree with TRBD1. This CDR3 region has 15 residues. CDR1 is LGHDT and CDR2 is YNNKEL in the germline V gene (reference sequence). J was trimmed by 4 bases and V by 0 bases; bases with no gene match: 3. The CDR3: CASSQEGQGADTQYF. CDR3 bases: TGTGCCAGCAGCCAAGAAGGACAGGGCGCAGATACGCAGTATTTT.

The chain links TRBV30 to TRBJ1-4, with D unresolved. V lost 0 bases to trimming and J lost 0 bases, with 14 bases between them. Germline V gives CDR1 GTSNPN, CDR2 SVGIG (reference sequence). The CDR3 extends over 17 amino acids. The CDR3 loop reads CAWSVPPGRATNEKLFF. The DNA for the CDR3 is TGTGCCTGGAGTGTCCCTCCGGGGAGAGCAACTAATGAAAAACTGTTTTTT.